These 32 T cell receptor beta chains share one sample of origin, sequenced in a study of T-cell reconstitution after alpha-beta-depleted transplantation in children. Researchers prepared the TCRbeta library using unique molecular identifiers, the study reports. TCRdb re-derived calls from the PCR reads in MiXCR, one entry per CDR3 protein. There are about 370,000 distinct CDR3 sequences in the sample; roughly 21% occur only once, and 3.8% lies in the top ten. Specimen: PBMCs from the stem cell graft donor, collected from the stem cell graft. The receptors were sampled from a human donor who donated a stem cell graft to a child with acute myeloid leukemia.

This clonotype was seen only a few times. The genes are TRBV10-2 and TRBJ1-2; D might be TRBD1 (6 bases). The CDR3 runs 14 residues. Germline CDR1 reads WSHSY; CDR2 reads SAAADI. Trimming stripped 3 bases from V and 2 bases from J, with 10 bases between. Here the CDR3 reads CASSDAQGNYGYTF. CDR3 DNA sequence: TGCGCCAGCAGTGACGCACAGGGAAACTATGGCTACACCTTC.

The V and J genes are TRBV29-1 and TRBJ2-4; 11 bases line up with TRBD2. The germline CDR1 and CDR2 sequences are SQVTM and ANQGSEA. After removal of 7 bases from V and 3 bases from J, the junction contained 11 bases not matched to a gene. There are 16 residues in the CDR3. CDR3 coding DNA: TGCAGCGGGTCGCTAGCGGGAGGATCGGGCAAAAACATTCAGTACTTC. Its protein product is CSGSLAGGSGKNIQYF.

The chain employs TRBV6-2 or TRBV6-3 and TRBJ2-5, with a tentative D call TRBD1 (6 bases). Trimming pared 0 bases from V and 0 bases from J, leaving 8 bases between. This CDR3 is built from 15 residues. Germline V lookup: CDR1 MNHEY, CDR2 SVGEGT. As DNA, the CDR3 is TGTGCCAGCAGTTACTCCCAGGGGTACCAAGAGACCCAGTACTTC. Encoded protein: CASSYSQGYQETQYF.

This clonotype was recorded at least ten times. The CDR3 nucleotides are TGTGCCACCAGACCAACAGGGGTCCGGGAGACCCAGTACTTC. This gives the protein CATRPTGVRETQYF. V gene TRBV15 combines with J gene TRBJ2-5; TRBD1 matches 7 bases. V shed 6 bases and J 5 bases; nucleotides not matched to a gene: 9. CDR3 length: 14 residues. The germline V gene has CDR1 LNHNV and CDR2 YYDKDF (reference sequence).

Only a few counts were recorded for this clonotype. CDR3 loop: CASSLYRAYEQYF. CDR3 nucleotides: TGTGCCAGCAGTTTATACCGGGCCTACGAGCAGTACTTC. This chain connects TRBV12-3 or TRBV12-4 to TRBJ2-7, with D hard to call. V lost 2 bases to trimming and J lost 2 bases, with 7 bases between them. The CDR3 is 13 amino acids.

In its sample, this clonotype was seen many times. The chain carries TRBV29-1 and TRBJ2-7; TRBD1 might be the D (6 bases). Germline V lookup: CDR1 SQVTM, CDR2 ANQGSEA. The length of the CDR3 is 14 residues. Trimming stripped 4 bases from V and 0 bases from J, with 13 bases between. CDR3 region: CSVAGHLSSYEQYF. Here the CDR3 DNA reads TGCAGCGTTGCGGGACACCTCAGCTCCTACGAGCAGTACTTC.

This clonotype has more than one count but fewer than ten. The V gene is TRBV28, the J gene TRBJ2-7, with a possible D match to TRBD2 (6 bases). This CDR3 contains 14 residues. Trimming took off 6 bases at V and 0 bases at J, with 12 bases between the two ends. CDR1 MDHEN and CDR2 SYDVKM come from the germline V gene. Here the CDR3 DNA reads TGTGCCAGCAGATGGCGGGAAGACTCCTACGAGCAGTACTTC. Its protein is CASRWREDSYEQYF.

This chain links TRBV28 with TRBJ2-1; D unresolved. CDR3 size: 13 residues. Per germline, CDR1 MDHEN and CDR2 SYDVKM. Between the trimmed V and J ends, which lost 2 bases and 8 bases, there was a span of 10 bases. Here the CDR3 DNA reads TGTGCCAGCAGTTTAGACCTATTCGATGAGCAGTTCTTC. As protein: CASSLDLFDEQFF.

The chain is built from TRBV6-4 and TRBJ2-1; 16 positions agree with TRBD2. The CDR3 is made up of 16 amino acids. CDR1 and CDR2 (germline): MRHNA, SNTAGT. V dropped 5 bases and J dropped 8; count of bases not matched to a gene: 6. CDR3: CASSPGTSGREDEQFF. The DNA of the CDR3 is TGTGCCAGCAGTCCCGGGACTAGCGGGAGGGAGGATGAGCAGTTCTTC.

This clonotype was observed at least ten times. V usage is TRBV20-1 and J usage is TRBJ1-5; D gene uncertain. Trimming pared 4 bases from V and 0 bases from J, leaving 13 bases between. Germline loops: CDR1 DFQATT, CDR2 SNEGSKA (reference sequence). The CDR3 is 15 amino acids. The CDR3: CSATFAGYSNQPQHF. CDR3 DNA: TGCAGTGCTACCTTCGCGGGTTATAGCAATCAGCCCCAGCATTTT.

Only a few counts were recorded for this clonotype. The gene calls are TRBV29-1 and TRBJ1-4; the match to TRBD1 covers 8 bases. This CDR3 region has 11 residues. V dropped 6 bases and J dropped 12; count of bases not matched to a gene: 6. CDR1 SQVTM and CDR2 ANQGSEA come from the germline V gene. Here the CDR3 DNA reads TGCAGCGTGGACGTACAGGGGGAACTGTTTTTT. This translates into CSVDVQGELFF.

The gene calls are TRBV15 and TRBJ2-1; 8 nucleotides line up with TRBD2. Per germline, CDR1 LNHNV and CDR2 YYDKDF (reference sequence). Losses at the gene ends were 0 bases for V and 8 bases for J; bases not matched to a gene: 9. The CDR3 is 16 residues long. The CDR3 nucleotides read TGTGCCACCAGCAGAGATCCGAGTAGCGGGACTTATGAGCAGTTCTTC. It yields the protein CATSRDPSSGTYEQFF.

The CDR3 DNA follows: TGCGCCAGCAGTGAGTCTGGGAACACTGAAGCTTTCTTT. This encodes CASSESGNTEAFF. The chain couples TRBV10-2 to TRBJ1-1; D is ambiguous. CDR3 length: 13 residues. Germline V gives CDR1 WSHSY, CDR2 SAAADI. Trimming took off 0 bases at V and 1 base at J, with 3 bases between the two ends.

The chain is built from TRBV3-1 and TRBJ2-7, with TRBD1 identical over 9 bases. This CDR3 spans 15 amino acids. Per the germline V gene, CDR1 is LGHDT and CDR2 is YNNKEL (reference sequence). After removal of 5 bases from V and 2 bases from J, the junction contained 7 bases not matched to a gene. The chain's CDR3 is CASSARGQGTYEQYF. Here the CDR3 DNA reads TGTGCCAGCAGCGCCAGAGGACAGGGGACCTACGAGCAGTACTTC.

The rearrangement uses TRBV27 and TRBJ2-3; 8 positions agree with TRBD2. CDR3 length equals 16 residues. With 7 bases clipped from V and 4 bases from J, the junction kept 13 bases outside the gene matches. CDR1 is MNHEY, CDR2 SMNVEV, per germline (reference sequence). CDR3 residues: CASNLIAGLTPDTQYF. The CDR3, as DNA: TGTGCCAGCAACCTCATAGCGGGGCTTACCCCAGATACGCAGTATTTT.

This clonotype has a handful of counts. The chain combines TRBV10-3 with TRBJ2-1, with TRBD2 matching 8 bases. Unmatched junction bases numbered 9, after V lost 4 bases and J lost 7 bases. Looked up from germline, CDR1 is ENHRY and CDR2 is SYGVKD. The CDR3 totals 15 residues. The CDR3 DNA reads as TGTGCCATCAGTGCTCCGGGACGGGAGGGAAATGAGCAGTTCTTC. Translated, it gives CAISAPGREGNEQFF.

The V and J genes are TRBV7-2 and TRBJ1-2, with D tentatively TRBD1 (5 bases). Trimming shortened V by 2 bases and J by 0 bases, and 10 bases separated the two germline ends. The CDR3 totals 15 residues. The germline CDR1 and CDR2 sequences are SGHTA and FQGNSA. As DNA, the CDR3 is TGTGCCAGCAGCTTAAGCGGGGGGACTAACTATGGCTACACCTTC. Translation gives CASSLSGGTNYGYTF.

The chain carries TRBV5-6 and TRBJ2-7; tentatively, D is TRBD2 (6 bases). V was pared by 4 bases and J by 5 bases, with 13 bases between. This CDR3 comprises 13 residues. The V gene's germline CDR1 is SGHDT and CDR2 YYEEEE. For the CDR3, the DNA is TGTGCCAGCAGCGCGTCCGGCGGGAACGAGCAGTACTTC. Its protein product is CASSASGGNEQYF. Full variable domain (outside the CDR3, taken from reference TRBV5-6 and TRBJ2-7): DAGVTQSPTHLIKTRGQQVTLRCSPKSGHDTVSWYQQALGQGPQFIFQYYEEEERQRGNFPDRFSGHQFPNYSSELNVNALLLGDSALYLCASSASGGNEQYFGPGTRLTVT.

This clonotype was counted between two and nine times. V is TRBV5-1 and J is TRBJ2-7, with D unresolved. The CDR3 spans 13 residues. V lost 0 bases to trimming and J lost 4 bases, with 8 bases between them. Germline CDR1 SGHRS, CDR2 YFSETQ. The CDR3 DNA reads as TGCGCCAGCAGCTTGGTCTCAACTTACGAGCAGTACTTC. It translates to CASSLVSTYEQYF.

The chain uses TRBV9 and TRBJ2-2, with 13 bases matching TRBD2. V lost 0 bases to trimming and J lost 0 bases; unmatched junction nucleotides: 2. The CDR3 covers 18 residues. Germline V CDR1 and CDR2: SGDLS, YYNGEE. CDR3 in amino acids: CASSVGTSGRSNTGELFF. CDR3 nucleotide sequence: TGTGCCAGCAGCGTAGGGACTAGCGGGAGATCGAACACCGGGGAGCTGTTTTTT.

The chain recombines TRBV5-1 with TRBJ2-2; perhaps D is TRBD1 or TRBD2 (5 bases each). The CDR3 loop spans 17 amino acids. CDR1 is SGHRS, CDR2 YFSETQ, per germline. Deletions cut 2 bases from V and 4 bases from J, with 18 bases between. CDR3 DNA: TGCGCCAGCAGCTTTCCCGCAGGGAGCTTACCCACCGGGGAGCTGTTTTTT. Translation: CASSFPAGSLPTGELFF.

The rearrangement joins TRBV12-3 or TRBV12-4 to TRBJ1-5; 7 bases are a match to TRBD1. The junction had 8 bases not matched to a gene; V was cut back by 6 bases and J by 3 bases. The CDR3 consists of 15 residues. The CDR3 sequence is CASSPTGLINQPQHF. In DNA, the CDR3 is TGTGCCAGCAGCCCGACAGGGCTCATCAATCAGCCCCAGCATTTT.

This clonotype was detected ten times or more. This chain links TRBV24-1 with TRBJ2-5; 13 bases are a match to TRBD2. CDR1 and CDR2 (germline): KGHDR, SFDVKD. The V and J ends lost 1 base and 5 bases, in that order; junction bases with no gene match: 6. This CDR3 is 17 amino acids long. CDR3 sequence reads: CATSDLGTSGNEETQYF. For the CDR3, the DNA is TGTGCCACCAGTGATTTAGGGACTAGCGGGAACGAGGAGACCCAGTACTTC.

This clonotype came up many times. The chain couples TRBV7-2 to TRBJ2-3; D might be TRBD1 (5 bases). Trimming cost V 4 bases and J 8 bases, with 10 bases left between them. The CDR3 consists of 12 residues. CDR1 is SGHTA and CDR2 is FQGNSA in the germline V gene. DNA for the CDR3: TGTGCCAGCAGCTCTAGGCAGGGTACGCAGTATTTT. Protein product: CASSSRQGTQYF. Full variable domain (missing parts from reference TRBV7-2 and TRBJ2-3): GAGVSQSPSNKVTEKGKDVELRCDPISGHTALYWYRQSLGQGLEFLIYFQGNSAPDKSGLPSDRFSAERTGGSVSTLTIQRTQQEDSAVYLCASSSRQGTQYFGPGTRLTVL.

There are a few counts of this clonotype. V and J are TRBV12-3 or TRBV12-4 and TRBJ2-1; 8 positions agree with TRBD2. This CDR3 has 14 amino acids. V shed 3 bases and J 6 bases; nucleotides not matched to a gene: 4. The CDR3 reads CASSFQSGGNEQFF. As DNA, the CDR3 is TGTGCCAGCAGTTTCCAAAGCGGGGGCAATGAGCAGTTCTTC.

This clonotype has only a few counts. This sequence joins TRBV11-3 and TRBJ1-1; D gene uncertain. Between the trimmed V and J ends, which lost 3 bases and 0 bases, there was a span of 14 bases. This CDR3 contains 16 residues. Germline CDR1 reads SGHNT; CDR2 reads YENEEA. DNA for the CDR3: TGTGCCAGCAGCTTGGTGCCAGGCCATCTGAACACTGAAGCTTTCTTT. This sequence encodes CASSLVPGHLNTEAFF.

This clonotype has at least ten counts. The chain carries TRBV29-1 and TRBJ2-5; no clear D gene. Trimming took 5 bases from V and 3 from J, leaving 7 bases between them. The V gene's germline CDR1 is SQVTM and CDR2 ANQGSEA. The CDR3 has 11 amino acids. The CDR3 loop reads CSVQPKETQYF. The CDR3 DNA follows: TGCAGCGTTCAGCCGAAAGAGACCCAGTACTTC.

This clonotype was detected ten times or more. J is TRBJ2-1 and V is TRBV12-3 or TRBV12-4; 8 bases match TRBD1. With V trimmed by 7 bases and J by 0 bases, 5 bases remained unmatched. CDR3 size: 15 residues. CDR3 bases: TGTGCCAGCAATCAAGGGACAGGCTCCTACAATGAGCAGTTCTTC. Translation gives CASNQGTGSYNEQFF.

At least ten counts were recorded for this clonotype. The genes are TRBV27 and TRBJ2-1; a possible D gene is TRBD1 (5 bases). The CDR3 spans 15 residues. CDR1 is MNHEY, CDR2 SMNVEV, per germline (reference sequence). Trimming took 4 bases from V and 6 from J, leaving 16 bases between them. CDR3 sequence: CASSWSHGASNEQFF. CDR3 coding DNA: TGTGCCAGCAGTTGGAGCCATGGGGCAAGCAATGAGCAGTTCTTC.

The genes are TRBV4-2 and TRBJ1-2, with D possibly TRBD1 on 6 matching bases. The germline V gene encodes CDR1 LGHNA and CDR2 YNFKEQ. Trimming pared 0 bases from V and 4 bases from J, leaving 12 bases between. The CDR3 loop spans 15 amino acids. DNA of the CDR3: TGTGCCAGCAGCCAAGACAGACAGGATTTCTATGGCTACACCTTC. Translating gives CASSQDRQDFYGYTF.

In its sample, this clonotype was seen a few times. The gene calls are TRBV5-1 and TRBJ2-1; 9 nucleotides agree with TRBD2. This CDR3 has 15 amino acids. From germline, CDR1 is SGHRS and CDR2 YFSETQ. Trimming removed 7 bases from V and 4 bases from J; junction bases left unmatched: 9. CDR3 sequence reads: CASRLGTSRYNEQFF. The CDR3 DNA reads TGCGCCAGCCGGTTGGGGACTAGCCGTTACAATGAGCAGTTCTTC.

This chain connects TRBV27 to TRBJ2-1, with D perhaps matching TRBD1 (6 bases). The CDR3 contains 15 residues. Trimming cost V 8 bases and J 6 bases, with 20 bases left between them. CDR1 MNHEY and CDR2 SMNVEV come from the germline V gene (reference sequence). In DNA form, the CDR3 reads TGTGCCAGCCGGAGCAGGACAGAGACGGTCAATGAGCAGTTCTTC. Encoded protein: CASRSRTETVNEQFF.